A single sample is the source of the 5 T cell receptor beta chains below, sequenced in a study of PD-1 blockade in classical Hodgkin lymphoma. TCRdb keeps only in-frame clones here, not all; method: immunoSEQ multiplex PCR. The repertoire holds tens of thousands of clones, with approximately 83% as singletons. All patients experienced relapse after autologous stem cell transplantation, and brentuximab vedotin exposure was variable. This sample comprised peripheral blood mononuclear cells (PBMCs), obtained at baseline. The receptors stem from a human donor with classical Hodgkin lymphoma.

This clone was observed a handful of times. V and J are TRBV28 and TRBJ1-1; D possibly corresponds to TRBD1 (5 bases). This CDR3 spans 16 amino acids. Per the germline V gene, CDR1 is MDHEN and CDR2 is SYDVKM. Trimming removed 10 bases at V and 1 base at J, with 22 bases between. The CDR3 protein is CATTEGIGEGNTEAFF. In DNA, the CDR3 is TGTGCCACCACCGAGGGTATAGGGGAAGGGAACACTGAAGCTTTCTTT.

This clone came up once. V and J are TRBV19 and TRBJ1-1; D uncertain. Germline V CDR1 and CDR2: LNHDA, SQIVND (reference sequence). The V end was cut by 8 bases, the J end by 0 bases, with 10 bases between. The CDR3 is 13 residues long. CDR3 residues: CASYPGMNTEAFF. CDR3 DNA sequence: TGTGCCAGTTATCCGGGGATGAACACTGAAGCTTTCTTT.

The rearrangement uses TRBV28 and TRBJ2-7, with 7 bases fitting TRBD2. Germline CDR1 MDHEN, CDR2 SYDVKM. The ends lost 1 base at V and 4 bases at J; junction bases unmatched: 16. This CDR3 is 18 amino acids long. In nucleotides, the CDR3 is TGTGCCAGCAGTTTATTTAAGTTGTCGGCTAGCGGTAGTTACGAGCAGTACTTC. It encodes CASSLFKLSASGSYEQYF.

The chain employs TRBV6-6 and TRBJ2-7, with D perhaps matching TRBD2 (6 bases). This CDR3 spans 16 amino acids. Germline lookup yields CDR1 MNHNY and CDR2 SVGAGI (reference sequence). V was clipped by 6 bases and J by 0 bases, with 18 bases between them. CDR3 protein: CASSTLGTASSYEQYF. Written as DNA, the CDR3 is TGTGCCAGCAGCACCTTGGGGACTGCTAGCTCCTACGAGCAGTACTTC.

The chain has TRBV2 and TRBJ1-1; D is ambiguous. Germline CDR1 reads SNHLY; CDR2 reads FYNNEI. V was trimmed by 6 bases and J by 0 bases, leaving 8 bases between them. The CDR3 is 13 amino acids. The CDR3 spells CASSRILNTEAFF. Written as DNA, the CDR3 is TGTGCCAGCAGCCGCATCCTGAACACTGAAGCTTTCTTT.